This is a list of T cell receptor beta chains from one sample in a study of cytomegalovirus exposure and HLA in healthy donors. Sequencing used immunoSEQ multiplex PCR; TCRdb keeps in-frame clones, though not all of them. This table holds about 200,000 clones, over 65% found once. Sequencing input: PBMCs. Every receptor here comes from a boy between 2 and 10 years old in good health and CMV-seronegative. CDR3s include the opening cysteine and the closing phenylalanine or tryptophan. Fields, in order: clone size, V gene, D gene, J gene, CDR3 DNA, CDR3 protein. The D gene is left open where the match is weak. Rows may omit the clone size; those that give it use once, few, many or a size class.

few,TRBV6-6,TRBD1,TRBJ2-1,TGTGCCAGCTCCCTTCAGGGGGACTACAATGAGCAGTTCTTC,CASSLQGDYNEQFF
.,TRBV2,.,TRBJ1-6,TGTGCCAGCTGTCCCGAGGCCTATAATTCACCCCTCCACTTT,CASCPEAYNSPLHF
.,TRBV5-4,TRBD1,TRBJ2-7,TGTGCCAGCAGCTTTCAGGGGGCCTACGAGCAGTACTTC,CASSFQGAYEQYF
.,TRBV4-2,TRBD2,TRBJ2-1,TGTGCCAGCAGCCAAGGGGGCGGGGGGGTCGTTAATGAGCAGTTCTTC,CASSQGGGGVVNEQFF
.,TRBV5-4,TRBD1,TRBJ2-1,TGTGCCAGCAGCTTGTACCAGGGGGCAGGTGAGCAGTTCTTC,CASSLYQGAGEQFF
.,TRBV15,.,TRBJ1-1,TGTGCCACCAGCAGAGAAGCGAACACTGAAGCTTTCTTT,CATSREANTEAFF
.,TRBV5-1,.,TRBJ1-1,TGCGCCAGCAGCTTGGCGGGGAACACTGAAGCTTTCTTT,CASSLAGNTEAFF
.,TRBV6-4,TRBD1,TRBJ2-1,TGTGCCAGCTCCCGCCAGGGGGCTGAGCAGTTCTTC,CASSRQGAEQFF
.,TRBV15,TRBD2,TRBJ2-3,TGTGCCACCAGCAGATGGACTAGCGGGGACACAGATACGCAGTATTTT,CATSRWTSGDTDTQYF
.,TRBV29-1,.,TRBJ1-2,TGCAGCGTGGACGAACAGGGTTTCTATGGCTACACCTTC,CSVDEQGFYGYTF
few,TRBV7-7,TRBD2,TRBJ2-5,TGTGCTAGCAGCATCGGAATCCTAGCGGGGGGACAAGAGACCCAGTACTTC,CASSIGILAGGQETQYF
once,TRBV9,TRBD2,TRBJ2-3,TGTGCCAGCAGCGTATCGGGGGGGCTGGCCACAGATACGCAGTATTTT,CASSVSGGLATDTQYF
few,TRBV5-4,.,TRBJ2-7,TGTGCCAGCAGCTTTGGCGGCTCCCCCTACGAGCAGTACTTC,CASSFGGSPYEQYF
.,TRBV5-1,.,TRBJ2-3,TGCGCCAGCAGCTTGGAAGGGGTAACAGATACGCAGTATTTT,CASSLEGVTDTQYF
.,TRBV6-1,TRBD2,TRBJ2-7,TGTGCCAGCAGTTCTCTAGCGGGGGGCTACGAGCAGTACTTC,CASSSLAGGYEQYF
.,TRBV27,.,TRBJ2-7,TGTGCCAGCAGGTCGGGTTACGAGCAGTACTTC,CASRSGYEQYF
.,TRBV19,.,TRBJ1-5,TGTGCCAGTAGACAGGGCAGCAATCAGCCCCAGCATTTT,CASRQGSNQPQHF
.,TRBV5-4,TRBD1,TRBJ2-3,TGTGCCAGCAGAGGGGACAGGGGATCGGATACGCAGTATTTT,CASRGDRGSDTQYF
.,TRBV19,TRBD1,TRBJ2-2,TGTGCCAGTAGTCCGGGGACAGGGCTCACCGGGGAGCTGTTTTTT,CASSPGTGLTGELFF
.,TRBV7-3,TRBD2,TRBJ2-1,TGTGCCAGCAGCTTAAAGCAGCGGCTAGCGGGGGGGCCGTATTACAATGAGCAGTTCTTC,CASSLKQRLAGGPYYNEQFF
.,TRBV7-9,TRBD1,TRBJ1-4,TGTGCCAGCAGCTTAGGGGGGCGGACAGGCGGGAATGAAAAACTGTTTTTT,CASSLGGRTGGNEKLFF
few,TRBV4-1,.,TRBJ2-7,TGCGCCAGCAGCCAAGACAGGGTCGGGGAGCAGTACTTC,CASSQDRVGEQYF
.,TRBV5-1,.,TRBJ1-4,TGCGCCAGCAGCCCCACGGGTGCAACTAATGAAAAACTGTTTTTT,CASSPTGATNEKLFF
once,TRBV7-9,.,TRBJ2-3,TGTGCCAGCAGCTACATCACAGATACGCAGTATTTT,CASSYITDTQYF
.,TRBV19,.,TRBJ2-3,TGTGCCAGTAGTATAGGAAGGAGCCCGAGCACAGATACGCAGTATTTT,CASSIGRSPSTDTQYF
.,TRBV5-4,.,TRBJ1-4,TGTGCCAGCAGCTTGAATCAGTTAAATGAAAAACTGTTTTTT,CASSLNQLNEKLFF
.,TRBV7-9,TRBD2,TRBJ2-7,TGTGCCAGCAGCTTAGCGCGGGGGACGGAGCCCTACGAGCAGTACTTC,CASSLARGTEPYEQYF
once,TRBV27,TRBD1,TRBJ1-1,TGTGCCAGCAGTCCCCTCCCTTACAGGGGGAATGAAGCTTTCTTT,CASSPLPYRGNEAFF
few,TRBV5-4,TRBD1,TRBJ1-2,TGTGCCAGCAGCTTGGGGACAGGGGACTATGGCTACACCTTC,CASSLGTGDYGYTF
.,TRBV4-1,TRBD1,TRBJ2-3,TGCGCCAGCAGCCACCCCGACAGGGGGCATACGCAGTATTTT,CASSHPDRGHTQYF
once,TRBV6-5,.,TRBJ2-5,TGTGCCAGCGGCTACAGGGCCCAAGAGACCCAGTACTTC,CASGYRAQETQYF
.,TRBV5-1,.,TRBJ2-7,TGCGCCAGCAGACGTTCTAGCCTGCAGGGGGGAGGTTACGAGCAGTACTTC,CASRRSSLQGGGYEQYF
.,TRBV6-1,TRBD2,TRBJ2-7,TGTGCCAGCAGTCTTATAGCGGGGGATTCCTACGAGCAGTACTTC,CASSLIAGDSYEQYF
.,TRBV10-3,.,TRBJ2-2,TGTGCCATCAGTGAAACTACCCGGGAAACCGGGGAGCTGTTTTTT,CAISETTRETGELFF
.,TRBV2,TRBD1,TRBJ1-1,TGTGCCAGCTGTGGAACAGGGGGCGCCTGGAACACTGAAGCTTTCTTT,CASCGTGGAWNTEAFF
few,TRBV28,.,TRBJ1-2,TGTGCCAGCAGGGAACAGCATAACTATGGCTACACCTTC,CASREQHNYGYTF
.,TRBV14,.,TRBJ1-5,TGTGCCAGCAGCCAAGGAGGTTACAATCAGCCCCAGCATTTT,CASSQGGYNQPQHF
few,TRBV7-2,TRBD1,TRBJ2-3,TGTGCCAGCAGCCTCCTGGGACAGTCCACAGATACGCAGTATTTT,CASSLLGQSTDTQYF
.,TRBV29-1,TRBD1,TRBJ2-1,TGCAGCGTTGAAGCTGGGGTCCTGGGACAGGGACTTTGGAATGAGCAGTTCTTC,CSVEAGVLGQGLWNEQFF
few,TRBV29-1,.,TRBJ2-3,TGCAGCGTGGGGAGGATGCGCACAGATACGCAGTATTTT,CSVGRMRTDTQYF
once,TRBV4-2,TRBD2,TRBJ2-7,TGTGCCAGCAGCCAAGTTGGGGGGGTTTACGAGCAGTACTTC,CASSQVGGVYEQYF
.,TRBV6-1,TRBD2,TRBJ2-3,TGTGCCAGCAGTGAAAGATTGTGGCGGGGGTGGGATACGCAGTATTTT,CASSERLWRGWDTQYF
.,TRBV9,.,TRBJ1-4,TGTGCCAGCAGCTCCCACGGTGCAACTAATGAAAAACTGTTTTTT,CASSSHGATNEKLFF
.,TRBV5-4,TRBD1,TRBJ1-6,TGTGCCAGCGTCCAACAGGGGGAAGAGAGAACCCTCCACTTT,CASVQQGEERTLHF
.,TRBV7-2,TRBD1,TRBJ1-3,TGTGCCAGCAGCTTATGGGGACAGGGGGCTGGAAACACCATATATTTT,CASSLWGQGAGNTIYF
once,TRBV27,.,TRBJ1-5,TGTGCCAGCAGTCCCCTTGGCGAGGAGGGAGGACAGCCCCAGCATTTT,CASSPLGEEGGQPQHF
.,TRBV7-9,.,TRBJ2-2,TGTGCCAGCACCCCCAACTTCGACACCGGGGAGCTGTTTTTT,CASTPNFDTGELFF
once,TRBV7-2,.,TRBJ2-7,TGTGCCAGCAGCTTAGTAACTCAAACCGGCGGCGAGCAGTACTTC,CASSLVTQTGGEQYF
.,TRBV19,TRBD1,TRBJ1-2,TGTGCCAGTAGAGGGGGCTTGAATGGCTACACCTTC,CASRGGLNGYTF
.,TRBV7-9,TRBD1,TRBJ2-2,TGTGCCAGCAGCTTAGCGACAGGGTCAGCCGGGGAGCTGTTTTTT,CASSLATGSAGELFF
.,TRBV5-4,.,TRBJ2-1,TGTGCCAGCAGCCTGGGGGGGCAAAAGAATGAGCAGTTCTTC,CASSLGGQKNEQFF
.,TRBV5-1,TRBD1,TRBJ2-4,TGCGCCAGCAGCTTGGCCGTGGGGACAGAAAACATTCAGTACTTC,CASSLAVGTENIQYF
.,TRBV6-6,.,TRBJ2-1,TGTGCCAGCAGCCTGAGACGCGGCGCTGCTTACAATGAGCAGTTCTTC,CASSLRRGAAYNEQFF
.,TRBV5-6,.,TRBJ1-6,TGTGCCAGCAGCTTGGAACAGGGATTGTCACCCCTCCACTTT,CASSLEQGLSPLHF
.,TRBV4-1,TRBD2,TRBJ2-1,TGCGCCAGCACACGGGGACTAGCTGAGAATGAGCAGTTCTTC,CASTRGLAENEQFF
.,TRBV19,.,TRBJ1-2,TGTGCCAGTAGTAGGGGACAAGCCCGGCCCTATGGCTACACCTTC,CASSRGQARPYGYTF
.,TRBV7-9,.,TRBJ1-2,TGTGCCAGCAGCTCGGACAGTCAGGGATCGACCCCATATGGCTACACCTTC,CASSSDSQGSTPYGYTF
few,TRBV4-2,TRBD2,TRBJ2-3,TGTGCCAGCAGCCAAGATTCCAGGAGCGGGGGGGCCCAAGATACGCAGTATTTT,CASSQDSRSGGAQDTQYF
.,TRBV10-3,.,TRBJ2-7,TGTGCCATCAGCGAACTCCCCCTATCCCACTCGAGCTCCTACGAGCAGTACTTC,CAISELPLSHSSSYEQYF